The 18 T cell receptor beta chains below all came from one sample that was sequenced in a study of graft-versus-host responses after intestinal transplantation. The protocol was immunoSEQ multiplex PCR, while the TCRdb copy is restricted to in-frame clones and leaves out a portion. The repertoire holds more than 80,000 clones, around 90% seen once, with more than 0.25% in the top ten. Their specific antigens are unknown. The input for sequencing was unstimulated CD4+ T cells sorted from spleen or lymph node cells, taken before transplant. The receptors here all came from a human donor who was the organ donor for an intestinal transplant.

The chain couples TRBV2 to TRBJ1-6; TRBD1 aligns across 10 bases. CDR1 and CDR2 from the germline V gene are SNHLY and FYNNEI. This CDR3 is built from 16 residues. V shed 0 bases and J 9 bases; nucleotides not matched to a gene: 5. CDR3 sequence reads: CASSEARRDRGSPLHF. CDR3 bases: TGTGCCAGCAGTGAAGCGCGAAGGGACAGGGGTTCACCCCTCCACTTT.

CDR3 in DNA: TGTGCCACCAGTCGGGGTCCCCCCGGCGAGCAGTACTTC. This translates into CATSRGPPGEQYF. The V gene is TRBV15, the J gene TRBJ2-7; tentatively, D is TRBD2 (5 bases). The germline V gene encodes CDR1 LNHNV and CDR2 YYDKDF (reference sequence). CDR3 size: 13 residues. The V end lost 6 bases, the J end lost 6 bases, and 15 bases lay between the germline ends.

The chain combines TRBV14 with TRBJ2-1; TRBD2 matches at 13 bases. The CDR3 covers 19 residues. Germline trimming cut 7 bases from V and 3 bases from J; bases unmatched to any gene: 15. Germline V gene sequence: CDR1 SGHDN, CDR2 FVKESK. The CDR3 nucleotides are TGTGCCAGCAACAAACTAGCGGGAGGGCCTGTTTATTTCTACAATGAGCAGTTCTTC. Protein sequence: CASNKLAGGPVYFYNEQFF.

This clone was seen a handful of times. This sequence joins TRBV6-6 and TRBJ2-7, with 14 nucleotides matching TRBD2. CDR3 length: 15 residues. Germline values: CDR1 MNHNY, CDR2 SVGAGI (reference sequence). The V and J ends lost 0 bases and 6 bases, in that order; junction bases with no gene match: 1. The chain's CDR3 is CASSYSTSGRAEQYF. CDR3 nucleotide sequence: TGTGCCAGCAGTTACTCGACTAGCGGGAGGGCCGAGCAGTACTTC.

This rearrangement joins TRBV7-3 to TRBJ2-3; TRBD1 is a possible D gene (6 bases). CDR3 length: 14 amino acids. V shed 5 bases and J shed 5 bases, with 14 bases lying between them. The V gene's germline CDR1 is SGHTA and CDR2 FQGTGA. CDR3 amino acids: CASSTRGSEDTQYF. The CDR3 bases are TGTGCCAGCAGCACCAGGGGATCGGAAGATACGCAGTATTTT.

CDR3: CASGLGAGKQETQYF. The DNA of the CDR3 is TGTGCTAGTGGTTTGGGGGCAGGCAAACAAGAGACCCAGTACTTC. The chain is built from TRBV12-5 and TRBJ2-5; D is unclear. Trimming pared 1 base from V and 2 bases from J, leaving 11 bases between. The CDR3 covers 15 residues. Germline V CDR1 and CDR2: LGHNT, FRNRAP. The variable domain in full, completed from reference TRBV12-5 and TRBJ2-5, reads DARVTQTPRHKVTEMGQEVTMRCQPILGHNTVFWYRQTMMQGLELLAYFRNRAPLDDSGMPKDRFSAEMPDATLATLKIQPSEPRDSAVYFCASGLGAGKQETQYFGPGTRLLVL.

The chain recombines TRBV5-1 with TRBJ2-3, with 10 bases lining up with TRBD1. Losses at the gene ends were 2 bases for V and 4 bases for J; bases not matched to a gene: 7. Germline lookup yields CDR1 SGHRS and CDR2 YFSETQ. This CDR3 region has 16 residues. CDR3 in amino acids: CASSFDPGQGSDTQYF. The CDR3 nucleotides are TGCGCCAGCAGCTTTGACCCGGGACAGGGGTCAGATACGCAGTATTTT.

The sample holds one count of this clone. The genes are TRBV1 and TRBJ2-1; the table's D call, TRBD2, has no DNA check behind it. TRBV1 is listed as a pseudogene. This CDR3 contains 16 residues. The CDR3 region is CTSSHGRTSGGNEQFF. In DNA form, the CDR3 reads TGCACCAGCAGCCATGGCCGGACTAGCGGGGGCAATGAGCAGTTCTTC.

CDR3 sequence (DNA): TGTGCCAGCTCACCCTGGGGCTCGACTACAGATACGCAGTATTTT. It yields the protein CASSPWGSTTDTQYF. The J gene is TRBJ2-3, the V gene TRBV18; a weak D match, TRBD1 (5 bases). V shed 3 bases and J shed 3 bases, with 13 bases lying between them. The germline gives CDR1 KGHSH, CDR2 LQKENI. The CDR3 runs 15 residues.

This clone appeared a single time. The chain has TRBV5-6 and TRBJ2-1; TRBD1 matches at 8 bases. The V gene end was trimmed by 2 bases and the J gene end by 5 bases; junction bases not matched to a gene: 9. The germline gives CDR1 SGHDT, CDR2 YYEEEE. The CDR3 loop spans 16 amino acids. The CDR3 spells CASSFLRRTGHNEQFF. CDR3 in DNA: TGTGCCAGCAGCTTTCTGAGGAGGACAGGGCACAATGAGCAGTTCTTC.

The rearrangement links TRBV4-3 to TRBJ2-4; TRBD1 aligns across 7 bases. J was trimmed by 3 bases and V by 0 bases; bases with no gene match: 17. The CDR3 is 20 residues long. Per the germline V gene, CDR1 is LGHNA and CDR2 is YSLEER. CDR3 region: CASSQDGQVRTAVFKNIQYF. The CDR3 coding sequence is TGCGCCAGCAGCCAAGACGGACAGGTAAGGACTGCGGTGTTCAAAAACATTCAGTACTTC.

The chain combines TRBV4-2 with TRBJ2-2, with TRBD2 identical over 12 bases. Trimming removed 4 bases from V and 2 bases from J; junction bases left unmatched: 8. Germline V lookup: CDR1 LGHNA, CDR2 YNFKEQ. CDR3 length equals 18 residues. The CDR3 nucleotides are TGTGCCAGCAGCCCCCAAGGACTAGCGGGAACTAACACCGGGGAGCTGTTTTTT. Protein: CASSPQGLAGTNTGELFF.

The chain combines TRBV6-6 with TRBJ1-2, with D perhaps TRBD1 (5 bases). There are 14 residues in the CDR3. Trimming cost V 4 bases and J 6 bases, with 15 bases left between them. The germline gives CDR1 MNHNY, CDR2 SVGAGI (reference sequence). CDR3 bases: TGTGCCAGCAGTTTTATACGGGGGGGACATGGCTACACCTTC. It codes for CASSFIRGGHGYTF.

CDR3 in amino acids: CASRGGSGANVLTF. DNA for the CDR3: TGTGCCAGCAGAGGGGGTTCTGGGGCCAACGTCCTGACTTTC. This chain connects TRBV27 to TRBJ2-6; D may be TRBD1 (6 bases). The V end lost 6 bases, the J end lost 1 base, and 7 bases lay between the germline ends. Germline V CDR1 and CDR2: MNHEY, SMNVEV (reference sequence). The CDR3 is made up of 14 amino acids.

The count of this clone is one. V is TRBV5-1 and J is TRBJ1-5, with D uncertain. Trimming pared 0 bases from V and 4 bases from J, leaving 8 bases between. CDR3 size: 14 residues. Looked up from germline, CDR1 is SGHRS and CDR2 is YFSETQ. The CDR3 loop reads CASSLGGENQPQHF. CDR3 DNA sequence: TGCGCCAGCAGCTTGGGCGGGGAGAATCAGCCCCAGCATTTT.

The gene calls are TRBV6-5 and TRBJ2-3, with D hard to call. In germline, CDR1 is MNHEY, CDR2 SVGAGI. The length of the CDR3 is 13 residues. V lost 6 bases and J 5 bases, leaving 12 bases between the germline ends. In DNA form, the CDR3 reads TGTGCCAGCAGCCTACTCCCACGAGATACGCAGTATTTT. Its protein product is CASSLLPRDTQYF.

This chain joins TRBV18 and TRBJ2-3; D is unresolved. V gave up 2 bases and J gave up 2 bases, with 11 bases separating them. The CDR3 contains 15 residues. The germline V gene has CDR1 KGHSH and CDR2 LQKENI. CDR3 region: CASSPAAVLTDTQYF. CDR3 coding DNA: TGTGCCAGCTCACCAGCGGCGGTTCTCACAGATACGCAGTATTTT. The full variable domain, its missing parts supplied by reference TRBV18 and TRBJ2-3, is NAGVMQNPRHLVRRRGQEARLRCSPMKGHSHVYWYRQLPEEGLKFMVYLQKENIIDESGMPKERFSAEFPKEGPSILRIQQVVRGDSAAYFCASSPAAVLTDTQYFGPGTRLTVL.

This rearrangement joins TRBV28 to TRBJ2-6; 7 nucleotides align to TRBD2. V dropped 3 bases and J dropped 1; count of bases not matched to a gene: 0. From germline, CDR1 is MDHEN and CDR2 SYDVKM. The CDR3 runs to 15 residues. The CDR3 reads CASSLGGSGANVLTF. CDR3 nucleotide sequence: TGTGCCAGCAGTTTGGGGGGGTCTGGGGCCAACGTCCTGACTTTC.